This T cell receptor (beta chain) was captured in a study of PD-1 blockade in mismatch repair-deficient tumors. Overall study: Patients had roughly twelve mismatch repair-deficient cancer types, all previously treated and progressing. Whole-study results and caveats: Rapid post-treatment expansion, then contraction, generally preceding radiologic response, marked tumor-resident clones.

Remarks on this clone: Its antigen is not known. Other DNA sequences from this sample encode an identical CDR3 as well.

Profiled with immunoSEQ multiplex PCR; TCRdb holds only in-frame clones, not every one. The sample shows 100,000 to 150,000 clones, 85% to 90% of them seen only once. From germline, CDR1 is SGHVS and CDR2 FNYEAQ. Trimming shortened V by 4 bases and J by 1 base, and 14 bases separated the two germline ends. The length of the CDR3 is 15 residues. Every patient had mismatch repair deficiency by PCR or immunohistochemistry. The V gene is TRBV7-6, the J gene TRBJ2-7, with D possibly being TRBD1 or TRBD2 (6 bases each). Sequences were derived from peripheral blood, sampled 44 weeks after starting pembrolizumab. This clonotype was sampled from an adult with mismatch repair-deficient cancer. CDR3 bases: TGTGCCAGCAGCTCCCAAACAGGGAGGTCCTACGAGCAGTACTTC. Translation: CASSSQTGRSYEQYF.